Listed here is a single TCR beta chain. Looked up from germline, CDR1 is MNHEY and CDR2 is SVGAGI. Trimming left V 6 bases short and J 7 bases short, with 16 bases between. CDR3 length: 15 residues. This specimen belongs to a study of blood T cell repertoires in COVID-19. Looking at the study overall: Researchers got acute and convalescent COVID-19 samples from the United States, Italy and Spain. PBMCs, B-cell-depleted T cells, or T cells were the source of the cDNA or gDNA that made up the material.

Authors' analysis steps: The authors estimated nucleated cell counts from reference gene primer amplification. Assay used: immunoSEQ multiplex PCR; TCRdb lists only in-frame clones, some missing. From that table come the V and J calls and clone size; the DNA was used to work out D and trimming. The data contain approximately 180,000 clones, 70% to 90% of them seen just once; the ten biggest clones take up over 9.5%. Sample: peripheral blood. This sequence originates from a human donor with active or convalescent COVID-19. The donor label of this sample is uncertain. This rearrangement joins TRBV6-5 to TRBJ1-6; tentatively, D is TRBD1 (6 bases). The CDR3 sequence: CASRPTGTPNSPLHF. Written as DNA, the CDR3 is TGTGCCAGCAGGCCAACCGGGACACCAAATTCACCCCTCCACTTT.